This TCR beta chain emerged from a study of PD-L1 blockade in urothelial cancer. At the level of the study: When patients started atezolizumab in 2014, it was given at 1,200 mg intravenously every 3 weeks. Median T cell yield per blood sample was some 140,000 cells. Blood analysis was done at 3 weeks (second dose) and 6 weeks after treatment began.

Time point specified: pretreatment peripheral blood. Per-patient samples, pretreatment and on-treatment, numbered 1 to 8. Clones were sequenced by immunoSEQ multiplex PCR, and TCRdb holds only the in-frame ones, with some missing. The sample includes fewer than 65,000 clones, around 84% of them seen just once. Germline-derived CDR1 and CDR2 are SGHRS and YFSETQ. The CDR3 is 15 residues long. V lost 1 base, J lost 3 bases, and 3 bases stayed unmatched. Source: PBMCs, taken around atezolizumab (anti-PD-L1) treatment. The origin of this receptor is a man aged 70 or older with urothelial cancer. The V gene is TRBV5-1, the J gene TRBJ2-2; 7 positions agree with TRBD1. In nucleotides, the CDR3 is TGCGCCAGCAGCTTGAGACAGGGCGACACCGGGGAGCTGTTTTTT. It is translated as CASSLRQGDTGELFF.